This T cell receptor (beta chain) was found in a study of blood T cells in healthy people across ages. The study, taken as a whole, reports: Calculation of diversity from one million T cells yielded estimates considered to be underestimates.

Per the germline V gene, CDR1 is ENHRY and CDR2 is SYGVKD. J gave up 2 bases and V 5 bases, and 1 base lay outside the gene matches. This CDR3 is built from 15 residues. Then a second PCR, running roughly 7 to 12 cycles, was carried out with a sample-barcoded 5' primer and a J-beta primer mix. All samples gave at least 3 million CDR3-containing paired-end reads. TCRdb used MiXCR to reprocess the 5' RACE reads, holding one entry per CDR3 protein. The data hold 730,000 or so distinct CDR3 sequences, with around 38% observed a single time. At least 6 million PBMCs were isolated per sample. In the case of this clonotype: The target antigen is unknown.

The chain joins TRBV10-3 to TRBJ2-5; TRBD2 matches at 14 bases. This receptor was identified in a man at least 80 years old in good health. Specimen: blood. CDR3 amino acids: CAISRTSGGQETQYF. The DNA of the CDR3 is TGTGCCATCAGTCGGACTAGCGGGGGGCAAGAGACCCAGTACTTC.